This record concerns one T cell receptor (beta chain) sequence. The same CDR3 arises from other DNA sequences in this sample as well. The data were produced by immunoSEQ multiplex PCR, yet TCRdb's version contains in-frame clones alone and is incomplete. The data contain about 2.1 million clones, 85% to 95% of them seen just once; the ten biggest clones take up under 2%. CD45RO-negative cells were positively selected for CCR7, leaving out terminally differentiated effector memory CD45RA+ cells. This record belongs to a study of shared clonotypes between healthy human individuals. Sequencing was performed on naive CD8+ T cells from PBMCs. The clonotype comes from a young man in good health. Some clones in this sample may be carry-over from other donors' samples.

The CDR3 DNA reads TGTGCCAGCAGTCTAGGATATTCCTACGAGCAGTACTTC. Protein product: CASSLGYSYEQYF. The V call is TRBV27, the J call TRBJ2-7; no reliable D call. The CDR3 runs to 13 residues. The V end was cut by 5 bases, the J end by 1 base, with 9 bases between. The germline CDR1 and CDR2 sequences are MNHEY and SMNVEV (reference sequence).